Described below is a single TCR beta chain sequence and its context. Its antigen is currently unknown. Profiled with immunoSEQ multiplex PCR; TCRdb holds only in-frame clones, not every one. The top ten clones hold roughly 0.62% of a sample with around 1.1 million clones, around 78% of them seen once. This record belongs to a study of shared clonotypes between healthy human individuals. V lost 5 bases and J lost 5, with 12 bases in between. CDR1 is LGHNT, CDR2 FRNRAP, per germline. This CDR3 region has 13 residues. Points from the study as a whole: For naive CD4 cells, approximately 4.7% of clonotypes were shared across a handful of donors.

Input material: memory CD4+ T cells from PBMCs. Subset in this sample: CD45RA-negative fraction. The sequence was obtained from a man aged 18 to 30 in good health. Some clones in this sample may be carry-over from other donors' samples. J is TRBJ2-5 and V is TRBV12-5; tentative D call: TRBD2 (5 bases). The CDR3 DNA reads as TGTGCTAGTGGTACCGACTGGGAGGAGACCCAGTACTTC. Protein sequence: CASGTDWEETQYF.